This T cell receptor beta chain is drawn from a study of blood T cell repertoires in COVID-19. Whole-study context: Samples of COVID-19 (acute and convalescent) were obtained from the United States, Italy and Spain. Nucleic acid was either cDNA or gDNA, and it came from T cells, B-cell-depleted T cells, or PBMCs.

Trimming took off 5 bases at V and 6 bases at J, with 14 bases between the two ends. Germline V lookup: CDR1 MGHRA, CDR2 YSYEKL. This CDR3 comprises 14 residues. Original processing notes: Amplification from reference gene primers served as the basis for estimated nucleated cell counts. Generated by immunoSEQ multiplex PCR, the TCRdb table keeps only in-frame clones and is missing some. V, J and clone size were drawn from that table, and D and trimming were deduced from the DNA. Of 130,000 to 150,000 clones listed, 79% were seen once; the top ten hold under 10%. The sequence came from a man over 45 with active or convalescent COVID-19. The material sequenced was peripheral blood. The chain joins TRBV4-1 to TRBJ2-4; weak D call: TRBD2 (6 bases). The CDR3 region has the DNA TGCGCCAGCAGCTTAGCCGGGACTGCAAACATTCAGTACTTC. Its protein product is CASSLAGTANIQYF.